The rows below give T cell receptor beta chains drawn from one sample of a study of T cell changes during pregnancy in multiple sclerosis. Profiled with immunoSEQ multiplex PCR; TCRdb holds only in-frame clones, not every one. The data show roughly 89,000 clones, 85% to 95% seen once. The source was peripheral blood, collected in the third trimester of pregnancy. The receptors shown here come from a female donor with multiple sclerosis, enrolled in a pregnancy study. Each CDR3 is given with its conserved first and last residue. The D gene is left open where the match is weak. A row's size may be missing; if present it is once, few, many or a size class.

CASSIRIGLNYGYTF | TGTGCCAGTAGTATACGGATCGGACTGAACTATGGCTACACCTTC | TRBV19 | . | . | TRBJ1-2
CASSRGQPQGYTF | TGTGCCAGCAGCCGCGGACAGCCTCAGGGCTACACCTTC | TRBV7-9 | . | . | TRBJ1-2
CASGPGYGYTF | TGTGCCAGTGGGCCTGGCTATGGCTACACCTTC | TRBV19 | once | . | TRBJ1-2
CASSFGQANYGYTF | TGTGCCAGCAGCTTCGGACAGGCCAACTATGGCTACACCTTC | TRBV5-4 | . | TRBD1 | TRBJ1-2
CASSLLAGNTGELFF | TGCGCCAGCAGCTTACTAGCGGGAAACACCGGGGAGCTGTTTTTT | TRBV5-1 | . | TRBD2 | TRBJ2-2
CASSASTGMNTEAFF | TGTGCCAGCAGCGCATCAACAGGGATGAACACTGAAGCTTTCTTT | TRBV9 | . | . | TRBJ1-1
CASSLIRELEQYF | TGTGCCAGCAGTTTAATTCGGGAGCTCGAGCAGTACTTC | TRBV28 | . | . | TRBJ2-7
CASSQGLAGTNTGELFF | TGTGCCAGCTCACAAGGACTAGCGGGAACCAACACCGGGGAGCTGTTTTTT | TRBV18 | . | TRBD2 | TRBJ2-2
CASSFGNFYEQYF | TGTGCCAGCAGTTTCGGGAATTTTTACGAGCAGTACTTC | TRBV27 | . | . | TRBJ2-7
CASSLGLAGDEQFF | TGTGCCAGCAGTTTGGGACTAGCGGGAGATGAGCAGTTCTTC | TRBV6-5 | . | TRBD2 | TRBJ2-1
CASSEERDKIQFF | TGTGCCAGCAGTGAGGAGCGGGACAAGATACAGTTCTTC | TRBV25-1 | once | . | TRBJ2-1
CASSGQVRNQPQHF | TGTGCCAGCAGTGGGCAGGTGAGAAATCAGCCCCAGCATTTT | TRBV2 | . | . | TRBJ1-5
CASSLIWGTGRRNEQFF | TGTGCCAGTAGTCTAATATGGGGGACAGGGCGGCGGAATGAGCAGTTCTTC | TRBV19 | . | TRBD1 | TRBJ2-1
CASSLAPRRGSLYEQYF | TGTGCCAGCAGCTTAGCCCCTAGGCGCGGGAGCTTATACGAGCAGTACTTC | TRBV7-2 | . | TRBD2 | TRBJ2-7
CASSLDPGGRRETQYF | TGTGCCAGCAGCTTAGATCCGGGGGGGAGGCGAGAGACCCAGTACTTC | TRBV7-6 | . | TRBD2 | TRBJ2-5
CASSLDRTTTNEKLFF | TGTGCCAGCAGCTTAGACCGGACTACAACTAATGAAAAACTGTTTTTT | TRBV11-2 | . | . | TRBJ1-4
CASSMGEDGYTF | TGTGCCAGTAGTATGGGGGAGGACGGCTACACCTTC | TRBV19 | . | . | TRBJ1-2
CASSSRGHRGNTIYF | TGTGCCAGTAGCAGTCGTGGACATCGTGGAAACACCATATATTTT | TRBV19 | . | . | TRBJ1-3
CASSQDLGPLAGRGLAEAFF | TGTGCCAGCAGCCAAGATCTGGGGCCGTTAGCGGGAAGGGGGCTGGCTGAAGCTTTCTTT | TRBV14 | . | TRBD1 | TRBJ1-1
CASTGGTNTGELFF | TGTGCCAGCACAGGGGGAACAAACACCGGGGAGCTGTTTTTT | TRBV6-6 | . | TRBD1 | TRBJ2-2
CASSQGDSFAITGTEAFF | TGCGCCAGCAGCCAAGGGGACAGCTTCGCGATCACGGGCACTGAAGCTTTCTTT | TRBV4-1 | . | TRBD1 | TRBJ1-1
CASSVEAGAFYNEQFF | TGTGCCAGCAGCGTCGAAGCGGGGGCCTTCTACAATGAGCAGTTCTTC | TRBV9 | . | TRBD2 | TRBJ2-1
CASSVDPGTSGRAVNEQFF | TGTGCCAGCAGCGTAGACCCCGGGACTAGCGGGAGGGCCGTAAATGAGCAGTTCTTC | TRBV9 | . | TRBD2 | TRBJ2-1
CASSQRGVYEQYF | TGTGCCAGCAGCCAACGAGGAGTCTACGAGCAGTACTTC | TRBV14 | . | . | TRBJ2-7
CASSLSPVVAKNIQYF | TGTGCCAGCAGCCTCTCCCCCGTCGTAGCCAAAAACATTCAGTACTTC | TRBV4-2 | . | . | TRBJ2-4
CASTGQDNQPQHF | TGTGCCAGCACCGGACAGGACAATCAGCCCCAGCATTTT | TRBV2 | . | TRBD1 | TRBJ1-5
CASSLTGRGTEAFF | TGTGCCAGCAGCTTAACGGGGCGGGGCACTGAAGCTTTCTTT | TRBV7-3 | once | . | TRBJ1-1
CASSPGGRIYEQYF | TGTGCCAGCAGTCCAGGGGGCAGGATCTACGAGCAGTACTTC | TRBV28 | . | TRBD1 | TRBJ2-7
CASSTGSYSRGYTF | TGTGCCAGCAGCACCGGGAGCTACTCTCGTGGCTACACCTTC | TRBV9 | . | . | TRBJ1-2
CASRGRNYGYTF | TGTGCCAGCAGGGGGAGAAACTATGGCTACACCTTC | TRBV28 | once | . | TRBJ1-2
CASSLYRGAEGNTGELFF | TGTGCCAGCAGTTTATACCGGGGGGCGGAAGGGAACACCGGGGAGCTGTTTTTT | TRBV27 | . | . | TRBJ2-2
CASSLDQGSEQYF | TGTGCCAGCAGCTTAGATCAGGGATCCGAGCAGTACTTC | TRBV7-9 | . | . | TRBJ2-7
CASSLAARTSGFSYEQYF | TGTGCCAGCAGCTTAGCAGCCCGGACTAGCGGATTTTCCTACGAGCAGTACTTC | TRBV7-6 | . | TRBD2 | TRBJ2-7
CASSYSPDRGTGELFF | TGTGCCAGCAGTTACTCCCCGGACAGGGGGACCGGGGAGCTGTTTTTT | TRBV6-5 | . | TRBD1 | TRBJ2-2
CASGYSSGREEQFF | TGTGCCAGTGGGTACTCTAGCGGGAGGGAGGAGCAGTTCTTC | TRBV19 | . | TRBD2 | TRBJ2-1
CAWSPSRAGFSYEQYF | TGTGCCTGGAGTCCTTCCCGAGCAGGGTTCTCCTACGAGCAGTACTTC | TRBV30 | . | . | TRBJ2-7
CASSQEGLAGVEYEQYF | TGTGCCAGCAGCCAAGAAGGGCTAGCGGGAGTAGAGTACGAGCAGTACTTC | TRBV4-2 | once | TRBD2 | TRBJ2-7
CASSLTGTGRSYEQYF | TGTGCCAGCAGTTTGACCGGGACAGGGCGCTCCTACGAGCAGTACTTC | TRBV28 | . | TRBD1 | TRBJ2-7
CASSLTGTSGANVLTF | TGTGCCAGCAGCCTAACAGGGACCTCTGGGGCCAACGTCCTGACTTTC | TRBV7-9 | . | . | TRBJ2-6
CASSYLGQGAYEQYF | TGTGCCAGCAGTTACCTAGGACAGGGCGCCTACGAGCAGTACTTC | TRBV28 | . | TRBD1 | TRBJ2-7
CASSIPFGGRAVDTQYF | TGTGCCAGCAGCATCCCCTTCGGCGGGAGGGCTGTGGATACGCAGTATTTT | TRBV11-2 | . | TRBD2 | TRBJ2-3
CASSPFVTEAFF | TGTGCCAGCTCCCCCTTTGTCACTGAAGCTTTCTTT | TRBV18 | . | . | TRBJ1-1
CASSSPGQGVGYTF | TGTGCCAGCAGTTCCCCGGGACAGGGTGTTGGCTACACCTTC | TRBV28 | . | TRBD1 | TRBJ1-2
CATRTGTSGSDEQFF | TGTGCCACCCGAACCGGGACTAGCGGCTCGGATGAGCAGTTCTTC | TRBV27 | . | TRBD2 | TRBJ2-1
CASSLTGGSNEQFF | TGTGCCAGCAGCTTGACAGGGGGGAGCAATGAGCAGTTCTTC | TRBV7-2 | once | TRBD1 | TRBJ2-1
CSVVPGETQYF | TGCAGCGTTGTTCCCGGGGAGACCCAGTACTTC | TRBV29-1 | few | . | TRBJ2-5
CASSLVRDYNEQFF | TGTGCCAGCAGTTTGGTCCGGGATTACAATGAGCAGTTCTTC | TRBV27 | . | . | TRBJ2-1
CASSARTGGQETQYF | TGTGCCAGCAGCGCCCGGACTGGCGGCCAAGAGACCCAGTACTTC | TRBV7-9 | . | . | TRBJ2-5
CASSSGGDTGELFF | TGTGCCAGCAGCTCCGGCGGGGACACCGGGGAGCTGTTTTTT | TRBV5-4 | . | . | TRBJ2-2
CASNGQGPNNEQFF | TGTGCCAGCAATGGACAGGGGCCAAACAATGAGCAGTTCTTC | TRBV6-5 | once | TRBD1 | TRBJ2-1
CASSPIPTGTTGELFF | TGTGCTAGCAGCCCGATCCCGACAGGGACCACCGGGGAGCTGTTTTTT | TRBV7-7 | . | TRBD1 | TRBJ2-2
CASSSLSGGPLSYEQYF | TGTGCCAGCAGTTCCCTTTCAGGGGGCCCTCTCTCCTACGAGCAGTACTTC | TRBV28 | . | TRBD1 | TRBJ2-7
CASSFLAGAVRETQYF | TGTGCCAGCAGCTTCTTAGCGGGAGCGGTACGGGAGACCCAGTACTTC | TRBV11-2 | . | TRBD2 | TRBJ2-5
CASSFNAGYPLGEQFF | TGTGCCAGCAGTTTTAATGCGGGATACCCCTTAGGGGAGCAGTTCTTC | TRBV27 | . | . | TRBJ2-1